These 18 T cell receptor beta chains were sequenced from one sample in a study of T cells in Graves' hyperthyroidism and ophthalmopathy. Amplified TCR beta CDR3 regions came from RNA transcripts. Using the HTBI primer set, a first-round RT-PCR was run on the TCR CDR3. In TCRdb, the multiplex PCR reads were re-called with MiXCR into one record per CDR3 protein. The table includes fewer than 450,000 distinct CDR3 sequences, 15% to 20% detected once. Input material: blood. The receptors derive from a woman younger than 45 with Graves' hyperthyroidism that later progressed to Graves' ophthalmopathy.

This clonotype was found once. This chain links TRBV2 with TRBJ1-2; D perhaps matches TRBD1 (5 bases). The CDR3 length is 13 residues. Trimming removed 7 bases at V and 7 bases at J, with 16 bases between. Germline CDR1 SNHLY, CDR2 FYNNEI. CDR3 bases: TGTGCCAGCAAGGAGGACATTGGGTTTGGCTACACCTTC. Protein sequence: CASKEDIGFGYTF.

Ten or more counts support this clonotype. The chain carries TRBV6-1 and TRBJ1-1; D gene unclear. The CDR3 is 12 residues long. Germline-derived CDR1 and CDR2 are MNHNS and SASEGT. The germline V and J ends were trimmed by 2 bases and 4 bases, with 5 bases remaining between them. CDR3 in DNA: TGTGCCAGCAGTGAATATGGCACTGAAGCTTTCTTT. Translated: CASSEYGTEAFF.

In its sample, this clonotype was seen a few times. This chain links TRBV7-2 with TRBJ1-6; 7 nucleotides line up with TRBD1. This CDR3 contains 15 residues. V lost 2 bases and J lost 7; bases outside the gene matches: 5. From germline, CDR1 is SGHTA and CDR2 FQGNSA. The CDR3 DNA reads TGTGCCAGCAGCTTAACAGGGGACCCCAATTCACCCCTCCACTTT. Translating gives CASSLTGDPNSPLHF. The whole variable domain, remainder taken from reference TRBV7-2 and TRBJ1-6, is GAGVSQSPSNKVTEKGKDVELRCDPISGHTALYWYRQSLGQGLEFLIYFQGNSAPDKSGLPSDRFSAERTGGSVSTLTIQRTQQEDSAVYLCASSLTGDPNSPLHFGNGTRLTVT.

This clonotype has at least ten counts. The chain carries TRBV28 and TRBJ2-1; D might be TRBD2 (6 bases). The V gene's germline CDR1 is MDHEN and CDR2 SYDVKM. With 5 bases removed from V and 3 bases from J, the gap between germline ends came to 14 bases. The CDR3 consists of 15 residues. In DNA, the CDR3 is TGTGCCAGCAGTCGATGGGGTAGCGGCTACAATGAGCAGTTCTTC. This codes for CASSRWGSGYNEQFF.

Only a few counts were recorded for this clonotype. The V call is TRBV4-1, the J call TRBJ1-1; D not certain. V lost 4 bases, J lost 0 bases, and 9 bases lay in between. Germline V lookup: CDR1 MGHRA, CDR2 YSYEKL. The CDR3 is 14 amino acids. The CDR3, as DNA: TGCGCCAGCAGCCCGATTGGATTGAACACTGAAGCTTTCTTT. It is translated as CASSPIGLNTEAFF.

This clonotype was counted a few times. The chain employs TRBV20-1 and TRBJ2-1; the match to TRBD2 covers 13 bases. CDR1 is DFQATT, CDR2 SNEGSKA, per germline (reference sequence). This CDR3 comprises 15 residues. V was pared by 7 bases and J by 0 bases, with 3 bases of the junction left unmatched. CDR3 nucleotides: TGCAGTGGCCGGACTAGCGGGAGCTCCTACAATGAGCAGTTCTTC. It encodes CSGRTSGSSYNEQFF.

This clonotype showed up just a few times. This chain uses TRBV28 with TRBJ2-1; 10 nucleotides agree with TRBD1. This CDR3 is built from 16 residues. V lost 5 bases, J lost 4 bases, and 8 bases stayed unmatched. CDR1 is MDHEN, CDR2 SYDVKM, per germline. The DNA for the CDR3 is TGTGCCAGCAGTCCACCGGGACAGGGGACATACAATGAGCAGTTCTTC. Translated: CASSPPGQGTYNEQFF.

The V call is TRBV20-1, the J call TRBJ2-7; 9 nucleotides match TRBD2. Germline V gives CDR1 DFQATT, CDR2 SNEGSKA (reference sequence). The V segment lost 5 bases and the J segment 3 bases; nucleotides outside the gene matches: 5. This CDR3 contains 13 residues. CDR3 protein: CSASSGNHYEQYF. CDR3 in DNA: TGCAGTGCTTCTAGCGGGAACCACTACGAGCAGTACTTC.

In this sample, this clonotype turned up many times. This sequence joins TRBV2 and TRBJ2-7; D is perhaps TRBD1 or TRBD2 (5 bases each). Trimming left V 6 bases short and J 0 bases short, with 24 bases between. Germline CDR1 reads SNHLY; CDR2 reads FYNNEI. This CDR3 has 18 residues. CDR3 sequence (DNA): TGTGCCAGCAGCGTCCTAGTGATTGAGGGGCAGACCTCCTACGAGCAGTACTTC. It encodes CASSVLVIEGQTSYEQYF.

The gene calls are TRBV3-1 and TRBJ2-3, with D perhaps being TRBD1 or TRBD2 (7 bases each). Germline V CDR1 and CDR2: LGHDT, YNNKEL (reference sequence). This CDR3 is built from 16 residues. V dropped 4 bases and J dropped 2 bases, with 16 bases sitting between them. CDR3 region: CASSPGGGLYTDTQYF. The CDR3 DNA is TGTGCCAGCAGCCCAGGGGGGGGACTGTACACAGATACGCAGTATTTT.

This clonotype was recorded at least ten times. The genes are TRBV4-1 and TRBJ2-7; D might be TRBD2 (5 bases). Trimming shortened V by 0 bases and J by 6 bases, and 15 bases separated the two germline ends. The CDR3 contains 15 residues. Per the germline V gene, CDR1 is MGHRA and CDR2 is YSYEKL. As DNA, the CDR3 is TGCGCCAGCAGCCAAGATCGGGGAGCCTCGGGCGAGCAGTACTTC. This codes for CASSQDRGASGEQYF.

This clonotype appeared many times. The rearrangement joins TRBV11-2 to TRBJ1-1; D unresolved. Trimming pared 2 bases from V and 1 base from J, leaving 11 bases between. This CDR3 has 15 residues. The germline CDR1 and CDR2 sequences are SGHAT and FQNNGV. This CDR3 reads CASSLILWENTEAFF. The DNA of the CDR3 is TGTGCCAGCAGCTTAATTCTGTGGGAGAACACTGAAGCTTTCTTT.

This clonotype was detected a few times. The chain is built from TRBV2 and TRBJ2-2, with no clear D. V lost 7 bases, J lost 1 base, and 4 bases lay in between. The germline V gene encodes CDR1 SNHLY and CDR2 FYNNEI. This CDR3 has 12 residues. CDR3 residues: CASIGNTGELFF. The CDR3 bases are TGTGCCAGCATAGGGAACACCGGGGAGCTGTTTTTT.

In its sample, this clonotype was seen a few times. The chain combines TRBV3-1 with TRBJ2-7, with 7 bases that match TRBD2. In germline, CDR1 is LGHDT, CDR2 YNNKEL (reference sequence). The CDR3 covers 14 residues. With V trimmed by 8 bases and J by 0 bases, 7 bases remained unmatched. CDR3 bases: TGTGCCAGCGGAGCTAGCGGAAACTCCTACGAGCAGTACTTC. As protein: CASGASGNSYEQYF.

This sequence joins TRBV4-2 and TRBJ2-2, with TRBD2 matching over 11 bases. The junction had 0 bases not matched to a gene; V was cut back by 0 bases and J by 6 bases. This CDR3 contains 15 residues. Germline CDR1 LGHNA, CDR2 YNFKEQ. CDR3 residues: CASSQDSGGAGELFF. The CDR3 bases are TGTGCCAGCAGCCAAGATAGCGGGGGGGCCGGGGAGCTGTTTTTT.

The chain combines TRBV19 with TRBJ2-1, with D tentatively TRBD2 (5 bases). The germline CDR1 and CDR2 sequences are LNHDA and SQIVND (reference sequence). With 0 bases removed from V and 9 bases from J, the gap between germline ends came to 15 bases. The CDR3 contains 15 residues. For the CDR3, the DNA is TGTGCCAGTAGTATAGATCTGGGGAGCGTGGTTGAGCAGTTCTTC. As protein: CASSIDLGSVVEQFF.

This clonotype was found many times. The chain employs TRBV10-3 and TRBJ1-6; the D gene is possibly TRBD1 (5 bases). The CDR3 is made up of 17 amino acids. Germline CDR1 is ENHRY and CDR2 is SYGVKD. V lost 1 base to trimming and J lost 9 bases, with 19 bases between them. The chain's CDR3 is CAISEFGPGVPISPLHF. The CDR3 DNA reads as TGTGCCATCAGTGAGTTTGGGCCGGGGGTTCCGATTTCACCCCTCCACTTT.

This clonotype occurred many times. The rearrangement joins TRBV11-2 to TRBJ2-3; no reliable D call. CDR3 length: 13 amino acids. Germline loops: CDR1 SGHAT, CDR2 FQNNGV. V was pared by 5 bases and J by 2 bases, with 8 bases between. CDR3 coding DNA: TGTGCCAGCAGCCTTATCACCACAGATACGCAGTATTTT. Protein sequence: CASSLITTDTQYF.